What follows describes a single TCR beta chain. The antigen remains undetermined. The protocol was immunoSEQ multiplex PCR, while the TCRdb copy is restricted to in-frame clones and leaves out a portion. The sample yields some 120,000 clones, roughly 90% seen once. This CDR3 region has 14 residues. In germline, CDR1 is SEHNR, CDR2 FQNEAQ (reference sequence). Trimming pared 3 bases from V and 1 base from J, leaving 7 bases between. This record belongs to a study of T cell responses to AZD1222 COVID-19 vaccine. Study results and caveats: Clonal diversity was possibly underestimated, and white British individuals and females predominated among donors. Two AZD1222 doses significantly raised spike-specific TCR breadth and depth over controls.

Sample: peripheral blood, taken on day 0 of AZD1222 vaccination. The chain links TRBV7-9 to TRBJ1-5; no definite D call. The origin of this receptor is an adult in good health. The CDR3 coding sequence is TGTGCCAGCAGCTTCCAGACCAGCAATCAGCCCCAGCATTTT. It codes for CASSFQTSNQPQHF.